These 28 T cell receptor beta chains were all obtained from the same sample, sequenced in a study of molecular identifiers for immune sequencing clone quantification. In TCRdb, the PCR reads were re-called with MiXCR into one record per CDR3 protein. The profile shows 90,000 or so distinct CDR3 sequences, roughly a fifth of them singletons. The specimen was naive CD8+ T cells from blood, with Jurkat cell RNA spiked in. The subset is: FACS-sorted CD8+CD4-CCR7+CD45RA+ naive T cells. The receptors stem from a human donor in good health. Some libraries in this study had Jurkat cell RNA spiked in.

The chain's CDR3 is CASSPSPGTSGTDTQYF. The CDR3, as DNA: TGTGCCAGCAGCCCCTCCCCCGGGACTAGCGGTACAGATACGCAGTATTTT. The gene calls are TRBV13 and TRBJ2-3; 11 bases match TRBD2. Looked up from germline, CDR1 is PRHDT and CDR2 is FYEKMQ (reference sequence). The CDR3 sequence is 17 residues long. After removal of 5 bases from V and 3 bases from J, the junction contained 10 bases not matched to a gene.

This clonotype was detected many times. Here the CDR3 reads CSVSGTATYEQYF. The CDR3 DNA is TGCAGCGTTTCCGGGACAGCCACCTACGAGCAGTACTTC. The chain uses TRBV29-1 and TRBJ2-7, with 7 positions matching TRBD1. This CDR3 has 13 residues. After removal of 5 bases from V and 2 bases from J, the junction contained 6 bases not matched to a gene. Looked up from germline, CDR1 is SQVTM and CDR2 is ANQGSEA.

As regards this clonotype: A read error is possible here, since a much larger clone lies one base away. J is TRBJ2-5 and V is TRBV4-1; 11 bases are a match to TRBD2. The CDR3 is 15 residues long. Germline CDR1 and CDR2: MGHRA and YSYEKL. Written as DNA, the CDR3 is TGCGTCAGCAGATCGATAGCGGGGGGGCAGGAGACCCAGTACTTC. Protein sequence: CVSRSIAGGQETQYF.

For this clonotype: The conserved closing phenylalanine or tryptophan is absent in this CDR3, likely reflecting a read error. For the CDR3, the DNA is TGTGCCGGCAGCTTAGGAGGAGTCAGACCGACTCAAGCCAAAAACATTCAGTACCTC. This codes for CAGSLGGVRPTQAKNIQYL. V and J are TRBV7-2 and TRBJ2-4; maybe TRBD2 (5 bases). Looked up from germline, CDR1 is SGHTA and CDR2 is FQGNSA. The CDR3 sequence is 19 residues long.

With regard to this clonotype: Just one base apart from a much larger clone, this may be a read error. The chain couples TRBV3-1 to TRBJ2-7; 7 positions match TRBD2. CDR1 and CDR2 (germline): LGHDT, YNNKEL (reference sequence). V lost 6 bases, J lost 6 bases, and 11 bases stayed unmatched. The CDR3 runs to 14 residues. CDR3 sequence (DNA): TGTGCCAGCAGTCGAACTAGCGCGGTCTGCGAGCAGTACTTC. It yields the protein CASSRTSAVCEQYF.

Worth noting for this clonotype: This may stem from a read error, because a much larger clone lies one nucleotide away. The rearrangement uses TRBV7-9 and TRBJ2-2; unclear D gene. The V gene lost 3 bases and the J gene lost 6 bases, with 11 bases spanning the gap. Germline CDR1 reads SEHNR; CDR2 reads FQNEAQ (reference sequence). CDR3 length equals 14 residues. This CDR3 is CASSFAPSAGELFF. Written as DNA, the CDR3 is TGTGCCAGCAGCTTTGCCCCCAGCGCCGGGGAGCTGTTTTTT.

This clonotype was found many times. This chain joins TRBV29-1 and TRBJ1-2, with D perhaps matching TRBD1 (5 bases). Trimming removed 4 bases at V and 0 bases at J, with 9 bases between. Germline V gene data show CDR1 as SQVTM and CDR2 as ANQGSEA. This CDR3 has 13 amino acids. CDR3 residues: CSVVGGANYGYTF. The CDR3 DNA sequence: TGCAGCGTTGTTGGAGGGGCTAACTATGGCTACACCTTC.

This clonotype was seen ten or more times. The chain recombines TRBV6-1 with TRBJ1-5; TRBD1 matches 7 bases. The CDR3 covers 15 residues. The V segment lost 4 bases and the J segment 4 bases; nucleotides outside the gene matches: 7. From germline, CDR1 is MNHNS and CDR2 SASEGT. The CDR3 is CASSGRDSGNQPQHF. As DNA, the CDR3 is TGTGCCAGCAGTGGCCGGGACAGTGGAAATCAGCCCCAGCATTTT.

The chain links TRBV7-9 to TRBJ2-7; D is uncertain. Germline CDR1 SEHNR, CDR2 FQNEAQ (reference sequence). Trimming stripped 2 bases from V and 6 bases from J, with 5 bases between. CDR3 length: 11 residues. The CDR3 DNA reads as TGTGCCAGCAGCTTAATTGGCGAGCAGTACTTC. Translating gives CASSLIGEQYF.

This clonotype was recorded many times. The genes are TRBV9 and TRBJ1-3; 9 nucleotides match TRBD1. CDR3 length equals 15 residues. Germline V gives CDR1 SGDLS, CDR2 YYNGEE. V lost 4 bases and J lost 3; bases outside the gene matches: 5. CDR3 DNA sequence: TGTGCCAGCAGCTCGGGACAGGGAGGTGGAAACACCATATATTTT. Encoded protein: CASSSGQGGGNTIYF.

This clonotype was counted at least ten times. The V call is TRBV28, the J call TRBJ2-7; 9 bases agree with TRBD1. Unmatched junction bases numbered 9, after V lost 6 bases and J lost 3 bases. CDR3 length equals 15 residues. Germline lookup yields CDR1 MDHEN and CDR2 SYDVKM. As DNA, the CDR3 is TGTGCCAGCAGGGCCGGGACAGGGATAGGCTACGAGCAGTACTTC. Translating gives CASRAGTGIGYEQYF.

In this sample, this clonotype turned up many times. The V gene is TRBV20-1, the J gene TRBJ2-3, with 11 positions matching TRBD2. The trim removed 5 bases at V and 3 bases at J, leaving 10 bases unmatched. Germline loops: CDR1 DFQATT, CDR2 SNEGSKA (reference sequence). The CDR3 is 16 residues long. In DNA form, the CDR3 reads TGCAGTGCTTTAGGACTAGCGGGCAGTGAAACAGATACGCAGTATTTT. It specifies CSALGLAGSETDTQYF.

Turning to this clonotype: A read error may be the cause here, since a much bigger clone is one base away. This chain uses TRBV29-1 with TRBJ1-1; weak D call: TRBD1 (6 bases). Trimming pared 2 bases from V and 4 bases from J, leaving 14 bases between. Germline V gene data show CDR1 as SQVTM and CDR2 as ANQGSEA. The CDR3 has 14 residues. The CDR3 spells CSVETGRMSTEAFF. Here the CDR3 DNA reads TGCAGCGTTGAAACAGGGAGGATGAGCACTGAAGCTTTCTTT.

Notes on this clonotype: The junction does not match germline at one end; this may be a read error. The V call is TRBV4-1, the J call TRBJ2-1; 7 bases agree with TRBD1. The CDR3 has 14 amino acids. The germline CDR1 and CDR2 sequences are MGHRA and YSYEKL. In DNA, the CDR3 is TGCGCCAGCAGCCAGGCCGGGACAGCGAATGAGCAGCTCTTC. Its protein product is CASSQAGTANEQLF.

Comment on this clonotype: It may be a read error: a sequence one base away is much more abundant. The chain has TRBV7-9 and TRBJ1-1; tentative D call: TRBD1 (5 bases). Germline CDR1 reads SEHNR; CDR2 reads FQNEAQ (reference sequence). The CDR3 has 13 amino acids. The CDR3 region is CASCLGVGVEAFF. CDR3 coding DNA: TGTGCCAGCTGCTTAGGGGTCGGGGTTGAAGCTTTCTTT.

This clonotype was seen ten or more times. In DNA, the CDR3 is TGTGCTAGTGGTTTGGGACAGGGTAACCAAGAGACCCAGTACTTC. Translated: CASGLGQGNQETQYF. The chain has TRBV12-5 and TRBJ2-5; 7 bases are shared with TRBD1. Trimming removed 1 base from V and 0 bases from J; junction bases left unmatched: 2. Germline lookup yields CDR1 LGHNT and CDR2 FRNRAP. CDR3 length equals 15 residues.

The chain employs TRBV6-6 and TRBJ2-1, with 7 nucleotides matching TRBD2. This CDR3 comprises 13 residues. Germline V lookup: CDR1 MNHNY, CDR2 SVGAGI (reference sequence). The J segment lost 7 bases and the V segment lost 7 bases, leaving 7 bases of the junction unmatched. The CDR3 sequence: CASNYLGGNEQFF. CDR3 DNA: TGTGCCAGCAACTACCTCGGGGGGAATGAGCAGTTCTTC.

There are a few counts of this clonotype. V and J are TRBV29-1 and TRBJ2-7; D gene unclear. V lost 5 bases to trimming and J lost 0 bases, with 8 bases between them. CDR3 length equals 12 residues. Per germline, CDR1 SQVTM and CDR2 ANQGSEA. As DNA, the CDR3 is TGCAGCGTTTACAACCTCTCCTACGAGCAGTACTTC. This translates into CSVYNLSYEQYF.

This sequence joins TRBV3-1 and TRBJ2-3; 11 nucleotides agree with TRBD2. Germline-derived CDR1 and CDR2 are LGHDT and YNNKEL (reference sequence). The CDR3 has 16 residues. V lost 1 base to trimming and J lost 6 bases; unmatched junction nucleotides: 6. The CDR3 region has the DNA TGTGCCAGCAGCCAAGCTAGCGGGGGGAGTCGGGATACGCAGTATTTT. Translation: CASSQASGGSRDTQYF.

Ten or more counts support this clonotype. This chain joins TRBV12-3 or TRBV12-4 and TRBJ2-1; 11 bases are a match to TRBD2. V trimming: 6 bases; J trimming: 6 bases; junction bases outside the gene matches: 7. The CDR3 has 15 amino acids. CDR3 coding DNA: TGTGCCAGCAGACCGGGACTAGCGGTTTCCAATGAGCAGTTCTTC. It translates to CASRPGLAVSNEQFF.

This clonotype was recorded many times. The chain carries TRBV7-9 and TRBJ1-2; 10 bases are shared with TRBD1. Per germline, CDR1 SEHNR and CDR2 FQNEAQ (reference sequence). CDR3 size: 14 residues. The V and J ends lost 3 bases and 8 bases, in that order; junction bases with no gene match: 6. The CDR3 sequence is CASSLETGGQGYTF. In nucleotides, the CDR3 is TGTGCCAGCAGCTTGGAGACAGGGGGCCAAGGCTACACCTTC.

This clonotype was detected a few times. The chain joins TRBV20-1 to TRBJ1-2, with 11 bases aligning to TRBD1. Germline CDR1 DFQATT, CDR2 SNEGSKA (reference sequence). V lost 6 bases and J lost 3; bases outside the gene matches: 9. The CDR3 length is 15 residues. The DNA of the CDR3 is TGCAGTGCCCGCCCCCCGGGACAGGGGGACTATGGCTACACCTTC. This encodes CSARPPGQGDYGYTF.

Concerning this clonotype: The junction shows a germline mismatch at one end, possibly a read error. This chain links TRBV5-3 with TRBJ1-1; no clear D. TRBV5-3 carries the ORF label, with uncertain function. This CDR3 is 13 amino acids long. Here the CDR3 reads CASSSGQSTEAFF. The CDR3 DNA follows: TGTGCCAGCAGCTCCGGGCAGAGCACTGAAGCTTTCTTT.

The chain uses TRBV20-1 and TRBJ1-5; D gene uncertain. V lost 4 bases and J lost 0, with 10 bases in between. CDR1 is DFQATT and CDR2 is SNEGSKA in the germline V gene (reference sequence). The CDR3 covers 14 residues. The CDR3 region has the DNA TGCAGTGCTAAGGACGAGTATAGCAATCAGCCCCAGCATTTT. Encoded protein: CSAKDEYSNQPQHF.

Concerning this clonotype itself: A much larger clone sits a single nucleotide away, making a read error possible. This likely comes from a read error, as the CDR3 has no conserved phenylalanine or tryptophan at its end. The chain has TRBV13 and TRBJ2-7; TRBD2 matches at 12 bases. Germline lookup yields CDR1 PRHDT and CDR2 FYEKMQ (reference sequence). The CDR3 runs 17 residues. The V gene end was trimmed by 2 bases and the J gene end by 4 bases; junction bases not matched to a gene: 9. CDR3 DNA sequence: TGTGCCAGCAGCTTAACTAGCGGGGGGCCATTCGGGTACGAGCAGTACCTC. Encoded protein: CASSLTSGGPFGYEQYL.

Worth noting for this clonotype: This could be a read error, since a much larger clone is one nucleotide away. J is TRBJ2-3 and V is TRBV13, with 10 nucleotides matching TRBD2. Germline values: CDR1 PRHDT, CDR2 FYEKMQ (reference sequence). There are 15 residues in the CDR3. CDR3 region: CASSISGGPTDAQYF. CDR3 bases: TGTGCCAGCAGCATTAGCGGGGGGCCCACAGATGCGCAGTATTTT.

As regards this clonotype: Since a much larger clone is just one base distant, this may be a read error. Likely a read error: the CDR3 ends without its conserved phenylalanine or tryptophan. The rearrangement uses TRBV20-1 and TRBJ2-7, with D hard to call. The CDR3 covers 13 residues. Trimming left V 2 bases short and J 5 bases short, with 13 bases between. Germline CDR1 is DFQATT and CDR2 is SNEGSKA (reference sequence). The CDR3 protein is CSARPGFGNEQYS. In DNA, the CDR3 is TGCAGTGCTAGACCAGGTTTTGGTAACGAGCAGTACTCC.

This clonotype was recorded only once. The chain recombines TRBV19 with TRBJ1-5; D remains ambiguous. There are 16 residues in the CDR3. From germline, CDR1 is LNHDA and CDR2 SQIVND (reference sequence). The germline V and J ends were trimmed by 3 bases and 2 bases, with 14 bases remaining between them. CDR3 bases: TGTGCCAGTAGTATTCTACTCATACGGGGCAATCAGCCCCAGCATTTT. It codes for CASSILLIRGNQPQHF.